Shown below are 30 T cell receptor beta chains from a single sample sequenced in a study of T cell responses to AZD1222 COVID-19 vaccine. Produced via immunoSEQ multiplex PCR; TCRdb's table is partial and in-frame only. This repertoire shows 100,000 to 120,000 clones, roughly 89% found once; its top ten account for over 3%. The sequencing used peripheral blood, collected on day 0 of MenACWY control vaccination. The receptor source for this set is an adult in good health.

By share of the sample, this clone is medium-sized. The genes are TRBV27 and TRBJ1-1; 7 bases match TRBD1. The V gene end was trimmed by 3 bases and the J gene end by 4 bases; junction bases not matched to a gene: 2. CDR1 and CDR2 from the germline V gene are MNHEY and SMNVEV (reference sequence). This CDR3 region has 13 residues. Written as DNA, the CDR3 is TGTGCCAGCAGTTTCGACAGGGCCACTGAAGCTTTCTTT. Translated: CASSFDRATEAFF.

V usage is TRBV30 and J usage is TRBJ1-2; a possible D gene is TRBD1 (6 bases). The germline V gene has CDR1 GTSNPN and CDR2 SVGIG (reference sequence). This CDR3 has 12 amino acids. V gave up 0 bases and J gave up 7 bases, with 9 bases separating them. As DNA, the CDR3 is TGTGCCTGGAGTGTGAGGGGGTTTGGCTACACCTTC. Translated, it gives CAWSVRGFGYTF.

The chain links TRBV5-6 to TRBJ2-7, with D perhaps matching TRBD1 (6 bases). CDR1 SGHDT and CDR2 YYEEEE come from the germline V gene. The CDR3 consists of 15 residues. V lost 3 bases to trimming and J lost 0 bases, with 13 bases between them. The CDR3 reads CASSWAGVSSYEQYF. CDR3 in DNA: TGTGCCAGCAGCTGGGCAGGGGTGAGCTCCTACGAGCAGTACTTC.

This clone was counted only a few times. The V and J genes are TRBV24-1 and TRBJ1-5, with D hard to call. V lost 6 bases and J 1 base, leaving 9 bases between the germline ends. This CDR3 has 14 residues. Germline V gene sequence: CDR1 KGHDR, CDR2 SFDVKD. As DNA, the CDR3 is TGTGCCACCAGTCCCCGGGAGAGCAATCAGCCCCAGCATTTT. Its protein is CATSPRESNQPQHF.

This clone was picked up one time. In DNA form, the CDR3 reads TGTGCCAGCAGCTTTAGGGGACTCGCGGGGGGGAACACCGGGGAGCTGTTTTTT. Protein product: CASSFRGLAGGNTGELFF. The chain joins TRBV7-2 to TRBJ2-2, with 8 bases fitting TRBD2. V was clipped by 3 bases and J by 1 base; unmatched bases: 10. Germline CDR1 SGHTA, CDR2 FQGNSA. This CDR3 region has 18 residues.

The chain carries TRBV7-3 and TRBJ2-7, with a possible D match to TRBD1 (6 bases). V lost 5 bases and J 5 bases, leaving 16 bases between the germline ends. The CDR3 is made up of 14 amino acids. The germline V gene encodes CDR1 SGHTA and CDR2 FQGTGA. Here the CDR3 DNA reads TGTGCCAGCAGCCCCAATCCAGGGGTTCACGAGCAGTACTTC. Protein product: CASSPNPGVHEQYF.

This chain uses TRBV20-1 with TRBJ2-2; 7 bases fit TRBD1. Germline CDR1 is DFQATT and CDR2 is SNEGSKA (reference sequence). V lost 3 bases, J lost 6 bases, and 10 bases stayed unmatched. This CDR3 has 15 amino acids. As DNA, the CDR3 is TGCAGTGCTAGTCGACAGGGCGCCTGGGCCGGGGAGCTGTTTTTT. The encoded protein is CSASRQGAWAGELFF.

V usage is TRBV19 and J usage is TRBJ2-2; 12 bases agree with TRBD2. Per the germline V gene, CDR1 is LNHDA and CDR2 is SQIVND (reference sequence). This CDR3 contains 16 residues. V lost 5 bases and J lost 5; bases outside the gene matches: 6. The CDR3, as DNA: TGTGCCAGTAGTGCGCCCGGGACTAGCGGGACCGGGGAGCTGTTTTTT. Its protein is CASSAPGTSGTGELFF.

V gene TRBV16 combines with J gene TRBJ1-1; D might be TRBD1 (6 bases). CDR1 and CDR2 (germline): KGHSY, FQNENV. Trimming shortened V by 2 bases and J by 5 bases, and 15 bases separated the two germline ends. The CDR3 runs to 15 residues. The CDR3 DNA sequence: TGTGCCAGCAGCCAAAATGGCGCACAGGGAACTGAAGCTTTCTTT. Protein: CASSQNGAQGTEAFF.

The V gene is TRBV10-2, the J gene TRBJ1-5; D might be TRBD1 (6 bases). This CDR3 is built from 16 residues. V lost 5 bases to trimming and J lost 0 bases, with 14 bases between them. The V gene's germline CDR1 is WSHSY and CDR2 SAAADI. This CDR3 reads CASSLGGRPSNQPQHF. The DNA for the CDR3 is TGCGCCAGCAGTCTAGGGGGGAGACCTAGCAATCAGCCCCAGCATTTT.

The chain carries TRBV2 and TRBJ2-3, with a tentative D call TRBD2 (5 bases). The CDR3 runs 14 residues. Germline values: CDR1 SNHLY, CDR2 FYNNEI. The ends were cut back, 10 bases at V and 0 bases at J, with 14 bases in the middle. CDR3 residues: CATRTATSTDTQYF. The CDR3, as DNA: TGTGCCACTAGGACTGCAACTAGCACAGATACGCAGTATTTT.

V is TRBV3-1 (or the pseudogene TRBV3-2) and J is TRBJ1-3; no firm D call. The CDR3 runs to 14 residues. From germline, CDR1 is LGHDT and CDR2 YNNKEL (reference sequence). V dropped 3 bases and J dropped 4 bases, with 10 bases sitting between them. The chain's CDR3 is CASSHRQVGNTIYF. CDR3 nucleotide sequence: TGTGCCAGCAGCCACCGACAAGTAGGAAACACCATATATTTT.

V and J are TRBV24-1 and TRBJ2-2; 10 bases are shared with TRBD1. CDR1 and CDR2 from the germline V gene are KGHDR and SFDVKD. The trim removed 8 bases at V and 0 bases at J, leaving 5 bases unmatched. The CDR3 sequence is 16 residues long. The CDR3 reads CATTSGTGANTGELFF. As DNA, the CDR3 is TGTGCCACCACCTCAGGGACAGGGGCGAACACCGGGGAGCTGTTTTTT.

The chain carries TRBV11-2 and TRBJ2-2; perhaps TRBD1 as D (5 bases). The CDR3 loop spans 15 amino acids. Germline CDR1 is SGHAT and CDR2 is FQNNGV. Between the trimmed V and J ends, which lost 4 bases and 0 bases, there was a span of 9 bases. Here the CDR3 DNA reads TGTGCCAGCAGCTCCGGACACACGAACACCGGGGAGCTGTTTTTT. Its protein is CASSSGHTNTGELFF. The entire variable domain, with the rest obtained from reference TRBV11-2 and TRBJ2-2, is as follows: EAGVAQSPRYKIIEKRQSVAFWCNPISGHATLYWYQQILGQGPKLLIQFQNNGVVDDSQLPKDRFSAERLKGVDSTLKIQPAKLEDSAVYLCASSSGHTNTGELFFGEGSRLTVL.

J is TRBJ1-1 and V is TRBV24-1; maybe TRBD1 (6 bases). The CDR3 sequence is 11 residues long. V lost 3 bases and J 11 bases, leaving 9 bases between the germline ends. Germline CDR1 is KGHDR and CDR2 is SFDVKD. The CDR3 here is CATSDGTRAFF. The CDR3 DNA sequence: TGTGCCACCAGTGATGGGACACGGGCTTTCTTT.

The V call is TRBV18, the J call TRBJ2-3; D might be TRBD2 (6 bases). CDR1 is KGHSH and CDR2 is LQKENI in the germline V gene. The CDR3 runs to 13 residues. Trimming took 1 base from V and 7 from J, leaving 9 bases between them. The CDR3 nucleotides are TGTGCCAGCTCACCACAGGGGAGGCATACGCAGTATTTT. Protein product: CASSPQGRHTQYF.

As DNA, the CDR3 is TGTGCCACCAGTGAAGAGGGTGGTGGCTACACCTTC. Amino acid sequence: CATSEEGGGYTF. The chain is built from TRBV24-1 and TRBJ1-2; unclear D gene. The V and J ends lost 4 bases and 7 bases respectively, with 9 bases between them. Germline CDR1 KGHDR, CDR2 SFDVKD. The CDR3 extends over 12 amino acids.

This chain connects TRBV27 to TRBJ2-1; D is unclear. Trimming cost V 6 bases and J 6 bases, with 15 bases left between them. The CDR3 extends over 14 amino acids. Germline V gene lookup returns CDR1 MNHEY and CDR2 SMNVEV (reference sequence). The CDR3 region has the DNA TGTGCCAGCAGCCACCAAGGACCAAGCAATGAGCAGTTCTTC. Protein: CASSHQGPSNEQFF.

The chain is built from TRBV3-1 (or the pseudogene TRBV3-2) and TRBJ1-5; perhaps TRBD1 as D (5 bases). The CDR3 is 15 residues long. Germline CDR1 reads LGHDT; CDR2 reads YNNKEL (reference sequence). Trimming took 1 base from V and 2 from J, leaving 9 bases between them. The CDR3 is CASSQGRAGNQPQHF. CDR3 in DNA: TGTGCCAGCAGCCAAGGCAGGGCAGGCAATCAGCCCCAGCATTTT.

V usage is TRBV10-1 and J usage is TRBJ1-5; D gene unclear. With 8 bases removed from V and 2 bases from J, the gap between germline ends came to 10 bases. In germline, CDR1 is WNHNN, CDR2 SYGVQD (reference sequence). The CDR3 contains 13 residues. The CDR3 loop is CASPTQGNQPQHF. In DNA form, the CDR3 reads TGCGCCAGCCCCACCCAAGGCAATCAGCCCCAGCATTTT.

The V call is TRBV28, the J call TRBJ2-7; the D gene is possibly TRBD1 (5 bases). Germline CDR1 MDHEN, CDR2 SYDVKM. The CDR3 contains 12 residues. Trimming removed 6 bases from V and 7 bases from J, with 13 bases in between. This CDR3 reads CASRTGLREQYF. The CDR3, as DNA: TGTGCCAGCAGAACAGGCCTCAGGGAGCAGTACTTC.

The chain combines TRBV29-1 with TRBJ1-2; 7 positions match TRBD1. Germline-derived CDR1 and CDR2 are SQVTM and ANQGSEA. The CDR3 sequence is 13 residues long. The J segment lost 3 bases and the V segment lost 5 bases, leaving 6 bases of the junction unmatched. The CDR3 nucleotides read TGCAGCGTTAAAACTACAGGGGACTATGGCTACACCTTC. Its protein is CSVKTTGDYGYTF. The full variable domain, with the rest looked up from reference TRBV29-1 and TRBJ1-2, is SAVISQKPSRDICQRGTSLTIQCQVDSQVTMMFWYRQQPGQSLTLIATANQGSEATYESGFVIDKFPISRPNLTFSTLTVSNMSPEDSSIYLCSVKTTGDYGYTFGSGTRLTVV.

This chain joins TRBV3-1 (or the pseudogene TRBV3-2) and TRBJ1-1; D gene ambiguous. Germline CDR1 reads LGHDT; CDR2 reads YNNKEL (reference sequence). V lost 0 bases and J 4 bases, leaving 12 bases between the germline ends. The CDR3 extends over 15 amino acids. The CDR3 DNA reads as TGTGCCAGCAGCCAAGATCAGTTGATTGGCACTGAAGCTTTCTTT. This gives the protein CASSQDQLIGTEAFF.

This chain links TRBV12-3 or TRBV12-4 with TRBJ2-1; 12 bases are shared with TRBD2. This CDR3 comprises 13 residues. Losses at the gene ends were 5 bases for V and 10 bases for J; bases not matched to a gene: 3. The CDR3 coding sequence is TGTGCCAGCAGTCCGACTAGCGGGGGAGAGCAGTTCTTC. The encoded protein is CASSPTSGGEQFF.

J is TRBJ2-7 and V is TRBV18; possible D gene TRBD1, 6 bases. The CDR3 spans 16 residues. V lost 6 bases to trimming and J lost 3 bases, with 21 bases between them. CDR1 is KGHSH, CDR2 LQKENI, per germline. The chain's CDR3 is CASSPTGQGLIYEQYF. The CDR3 nucleotides are TGTGCCAGCTCCCCAACCGGGCAGGGGCTGATCTACGAGCAGTACTTC.

This clone was seen more than once but under ten times. The chain has TRBV7-2 and TRBJ2-7; D call uncertain. With 4 bases removed from V and 3 bases from J, the gap between germline ends came to 10 bases. The CDR3 runs 13 residues. Germline assignment: CDR1 SGHTA and CDR2 FQGNSA. CDR3 in amino acids: CASSSSVGYEQYF. The DNA for the CDR3 is TGTGCCAGCAGCTCTTCGGTGGGCTACGAGCAGTACTTC.

The V gene is TRBV5-1, the J gene TRBJ2-7; possibly TRBD1 or TRBD2 for D (5 bases each). V was trimmed by 4 bases and J by 2 bases, leaving 19 bases between them. Looked up from germline, CDR1 is SGHRS and CDR2 is YFSETQ. This CDR3 contains 16 residues. The CDR3, as DNA: TGCGCCAGCAGCAAAGGGGTGGGGGAGATCGCCTACGAGCAGTACTTC. Its translation is CASSKGVGEIAYEQYF.

This sequence joins TRBV19 and TRBJ1-4, with D unresolved. The germline V gene encodes CDR1 LNHDA and CDR2 SQIVND (reference sequence). The CDR3 runs to 14 residues. V was pared by 3 bases and J by 4 bases, with 9 bases between. The CDR3 DNA is TGTGCCAGTAGTATTCCTCCGGGTAATGAAAAACTGTTTTTT. Translating it yields CASSIPPGNEKLFF.

A few counts support this clone. V gene TRBV5-1 combines with J gene TRBJ2-7, with D perhaps TRBD1 or TRBD2 (5 bases each). CDR3 length: 14 residues. CDR1 is SGHRS and CDR2 is YFSETQ in the germline V gene. The V end lost 5 bases, the J end lost 6 bases, and 18 bases lay between the germline ends. The DNA of the CDR3 is TGCGCCAGCAGGGGGTCCTCTGGGGGTTTCGAGCAGTACTTC. Translating it yields CASRGSSGGFEQYF. Drawing the rest from reference TRBV5-1 and TRBJ2-7, the complete variable domain is KAGVTQTPRYLIKTRGQQVTLSCSPISGHRSVSWYQQTPGQGLQFLFEYFSETQRNKGNFPGRFSGRQFSNSRSEMNVSTLELGDSALYLCASRGSSGGFEQYFGPGTRLTVT.

This sequence joins TRBV7-2 and TRBJ2-2; 8 bases fit TRBD1. CDR3 length equals 17 residues. Germline loops: CDR1 SGHTA, CDR2 FQGNSA. V gave up 5 bases and J gave up 6 bases; unmatched junction bases: 14. CDR3 residues: CASSPRSGQGGSGELFF. In DNA, the CDR3 is TGTGCCAGCAGCCCCCGCTCCGGACAGGGCGGATCCGGGGAGCTGTTTTTT.